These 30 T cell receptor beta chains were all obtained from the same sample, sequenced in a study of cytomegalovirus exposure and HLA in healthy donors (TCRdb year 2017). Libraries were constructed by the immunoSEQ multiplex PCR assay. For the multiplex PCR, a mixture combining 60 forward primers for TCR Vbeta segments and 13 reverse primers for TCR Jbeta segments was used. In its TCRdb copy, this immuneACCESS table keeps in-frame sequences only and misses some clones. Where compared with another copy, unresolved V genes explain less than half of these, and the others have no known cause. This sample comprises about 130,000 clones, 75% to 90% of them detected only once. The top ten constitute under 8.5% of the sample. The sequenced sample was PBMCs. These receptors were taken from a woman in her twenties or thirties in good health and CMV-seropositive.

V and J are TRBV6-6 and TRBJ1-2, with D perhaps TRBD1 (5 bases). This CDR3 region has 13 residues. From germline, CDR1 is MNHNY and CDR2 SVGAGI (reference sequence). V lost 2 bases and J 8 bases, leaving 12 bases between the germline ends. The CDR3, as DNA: TGTGCCAGCAGTTACCTTCGGGGGAGCGGCTACACCTTC. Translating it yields CASSYLRGSGYTF.

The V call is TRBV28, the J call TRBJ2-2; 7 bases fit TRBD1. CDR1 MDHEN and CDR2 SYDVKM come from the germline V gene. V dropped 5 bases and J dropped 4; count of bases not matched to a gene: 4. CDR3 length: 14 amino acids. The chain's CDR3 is CASSTTGATGELFF. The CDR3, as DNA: TGTGCCAGCAGTACCACAGGGGCCACCGGGGAGCTGTTTTTT.

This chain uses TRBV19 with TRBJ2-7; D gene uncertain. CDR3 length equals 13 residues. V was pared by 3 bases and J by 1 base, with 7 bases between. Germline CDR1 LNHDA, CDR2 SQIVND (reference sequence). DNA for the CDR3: TGTGCCAGTAGTATTTCCCTGTCCTACGAGCAGTACTTC. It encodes CASSISLSYEQYF.

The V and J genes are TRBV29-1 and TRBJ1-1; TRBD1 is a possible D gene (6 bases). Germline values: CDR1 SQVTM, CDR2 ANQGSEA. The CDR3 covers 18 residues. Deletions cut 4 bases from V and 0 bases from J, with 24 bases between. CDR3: CSVVGRGAPPLMNTEAFF. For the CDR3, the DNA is TGCAGCGTTGTCGGCAGGGGAGCGCCTCCTCTAATGAACACTGAAGCTTTCTTT.

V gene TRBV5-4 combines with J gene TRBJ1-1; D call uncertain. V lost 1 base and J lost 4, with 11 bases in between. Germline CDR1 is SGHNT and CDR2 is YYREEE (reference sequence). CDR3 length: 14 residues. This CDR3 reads CASSLSQTGTEAFF. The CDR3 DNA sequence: TGTGCCAGCAGCTTGAGTCAGACGGGCACTGAAGCTTTCTTT.

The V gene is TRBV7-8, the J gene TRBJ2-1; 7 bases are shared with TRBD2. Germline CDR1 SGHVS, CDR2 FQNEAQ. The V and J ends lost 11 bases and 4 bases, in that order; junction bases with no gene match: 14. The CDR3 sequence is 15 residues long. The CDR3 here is CAGGRTAGAYNEQFF. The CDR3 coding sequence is TGTGCCGGAGGTAGGACGGCGGGAGCTTACAATGAGCAGTTCTTC.

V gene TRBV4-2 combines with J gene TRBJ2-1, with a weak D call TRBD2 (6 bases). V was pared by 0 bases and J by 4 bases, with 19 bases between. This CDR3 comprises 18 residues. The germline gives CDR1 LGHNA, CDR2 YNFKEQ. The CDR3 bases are TGTGCCAGCAGCCAAGAGGGGGGTCGGGGAGTTTCATACAATGAGCAGTTCTTC. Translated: CASSQEGGRGVSYNEQFF.

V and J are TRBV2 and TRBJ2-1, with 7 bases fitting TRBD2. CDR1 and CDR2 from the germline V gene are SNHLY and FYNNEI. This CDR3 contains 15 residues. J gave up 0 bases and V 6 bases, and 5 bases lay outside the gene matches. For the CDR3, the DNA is TGTGCCAGCAGCGCTAGCGGCAGCTCCTACAATGAGCAGTTCTTC. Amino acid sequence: CASSASGSSYNEQFF.

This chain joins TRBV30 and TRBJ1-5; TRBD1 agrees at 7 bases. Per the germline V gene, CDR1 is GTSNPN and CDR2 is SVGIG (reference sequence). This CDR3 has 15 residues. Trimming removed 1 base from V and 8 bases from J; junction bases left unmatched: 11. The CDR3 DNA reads TGTGCCTGGAGTGCCCGCAGGGGGGTGGGTGAGCCCCAGCATTTT. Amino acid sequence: CAWSARRGVGEPQHF.

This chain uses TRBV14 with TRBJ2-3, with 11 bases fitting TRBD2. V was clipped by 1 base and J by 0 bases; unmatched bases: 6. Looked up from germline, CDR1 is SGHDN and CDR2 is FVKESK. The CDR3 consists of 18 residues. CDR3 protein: CASSQGWGTSGSTDTQYF. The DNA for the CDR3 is TGTGCCAGCAGCCAAGGTTGGGGGACTAGCGGTAGCACAGATACGCAGTATTTT.

The CDR3 sequence: CASYGTGDYGYTF. The CDR3, as DNA: TGTGCCAGCTACGGGACAGGGGACTATGGCTACACCTTC. J is TRBJ1-2 and V is TRBV28; 10 bases are a match to TRBD1. The CDR3 has 13 amino acids. CDR1 and CDR2 from the germline V gene are MDHEN and SYDVKM. The V gene end was trimmed by 8 bases and the J gene end by 3 bases; junction bases not matched to a gene: 3.

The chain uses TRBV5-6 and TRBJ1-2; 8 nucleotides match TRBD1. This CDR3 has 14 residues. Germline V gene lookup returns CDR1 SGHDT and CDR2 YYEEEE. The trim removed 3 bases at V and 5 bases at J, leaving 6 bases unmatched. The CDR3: CASSSDRAPYGYTF. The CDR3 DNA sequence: TGTGCCAGCAGCTCGGACAGGGCCCCGTATGGCTACACCTTC.

In DNA form, the CDR3 reads TGTGCCATCAGTGAGACGGGGGGCCAACCCGGGGAGCTGTTTTTT. Translated, it gives CAISETGGQPGELFF. The chain employs TRBV10-3 and TRBJ2-2; perhaps TRBD2 as D (7 bases). V was trimmed by 2 bases and J by 6 bases, leaving 13 bases between them. The germline gives CDR1 ENHRY, CDR2 SYGVKD. The CDR3 has 15 amino acids.

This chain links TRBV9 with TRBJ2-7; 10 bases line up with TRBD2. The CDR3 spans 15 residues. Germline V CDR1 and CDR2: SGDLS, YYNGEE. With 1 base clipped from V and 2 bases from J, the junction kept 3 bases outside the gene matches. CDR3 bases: TGTGCCAGCAGCGTAAGCGGGGGGGCCGCCTACGAGCAGTACTTC. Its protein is CASSVSGGAAYEQYF.

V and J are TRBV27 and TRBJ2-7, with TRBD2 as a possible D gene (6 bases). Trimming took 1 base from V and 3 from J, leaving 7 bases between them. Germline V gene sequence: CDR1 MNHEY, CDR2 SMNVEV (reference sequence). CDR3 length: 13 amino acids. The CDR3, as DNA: TGTGCCAGCAGTTTATACGGGGGCTACGAGCAGTACTTC. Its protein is CASSLYGGYEQYF.

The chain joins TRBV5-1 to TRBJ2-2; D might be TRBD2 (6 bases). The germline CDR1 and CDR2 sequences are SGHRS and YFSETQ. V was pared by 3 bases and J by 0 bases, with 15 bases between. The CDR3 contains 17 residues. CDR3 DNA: TGCGCCAGCAGCTACCCAGGTGGAGGGGCGAACACCGGGGAGCTGTTTTTT. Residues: CASSYPGGGANTGELFF. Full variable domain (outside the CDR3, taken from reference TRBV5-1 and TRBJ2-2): KAGVTQTPRYLIKTRGQQVTLSCSPISGHRSVSWYQQTPGQGLQFLFEYFSETQRNKGNFPGRFSGRQFSNSRSEMNVSTLELGDSALYLCASSYPGGGANTGELFFGEGSRLTVL.

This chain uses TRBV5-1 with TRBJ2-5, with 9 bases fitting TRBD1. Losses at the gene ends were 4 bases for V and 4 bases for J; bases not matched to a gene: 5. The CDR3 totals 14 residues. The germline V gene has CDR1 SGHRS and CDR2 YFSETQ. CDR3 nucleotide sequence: TGCGCCAGCAGCCCACAGGGGGCGGGAGAGACCCAGTACTTC. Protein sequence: CASSPQGAGETQYF.

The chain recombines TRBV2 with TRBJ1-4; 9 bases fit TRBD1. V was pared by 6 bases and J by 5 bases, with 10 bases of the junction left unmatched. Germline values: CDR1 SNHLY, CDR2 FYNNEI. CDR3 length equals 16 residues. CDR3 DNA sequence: TGTGCCAGCAGATCCCGCCGGGGACAGGGAAATGAAAAACTGTTTTTT. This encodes CASRSRRGQGNEKLFF.

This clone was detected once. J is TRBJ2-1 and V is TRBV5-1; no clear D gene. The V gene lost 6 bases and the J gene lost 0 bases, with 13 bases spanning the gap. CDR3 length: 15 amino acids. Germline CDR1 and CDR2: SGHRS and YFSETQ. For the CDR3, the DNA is TGCGCCAGCAATGAGCCCTTGAGCTCCTACAATGAGCAGTTCTTC. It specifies CASNEPLSSYNEQFF.

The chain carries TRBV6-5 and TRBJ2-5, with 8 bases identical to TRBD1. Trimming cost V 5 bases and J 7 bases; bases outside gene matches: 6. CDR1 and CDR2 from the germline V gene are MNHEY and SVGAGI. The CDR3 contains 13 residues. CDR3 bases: TGTGCCAGCAGTCCAGGGGGCGCGAGGACCCAGTACTTC. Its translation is CASSPGGARTQYF.

In nucleotides, the CDR3 is TGCGCCAGCAGATCGCAAGAGACCCAGTACTTC. Translation gives CASRSQETQYF. The gene calls are TRBV5-1 and TRBJ2-5; D is undetermined. This CDR3 spans 11 amino acids. With 5 bases removed from V and 2 bases from J, the gap between germline ends came to 4 bases. CDR1 SGHRS and CDR2 YFSETQ come from the germline V gene.

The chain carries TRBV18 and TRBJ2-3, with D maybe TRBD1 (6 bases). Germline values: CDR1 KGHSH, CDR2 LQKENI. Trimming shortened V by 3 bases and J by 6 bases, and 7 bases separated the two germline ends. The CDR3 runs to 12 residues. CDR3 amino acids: CASSPRGDTQYF. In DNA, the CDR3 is TGTGCCAGCTCACCGAGGGGGGATACGCAGTATTTT.

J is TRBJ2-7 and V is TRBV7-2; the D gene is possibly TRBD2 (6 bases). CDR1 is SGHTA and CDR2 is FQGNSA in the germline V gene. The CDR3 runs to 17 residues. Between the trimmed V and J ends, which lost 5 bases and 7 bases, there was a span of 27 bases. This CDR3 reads CASSPPFGGSRTGEQYF. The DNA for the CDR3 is TGTGCCAGCAGCCCCCCCTTCGGAGGGAGCCGGACGGGAGAGCAGTACTTC.

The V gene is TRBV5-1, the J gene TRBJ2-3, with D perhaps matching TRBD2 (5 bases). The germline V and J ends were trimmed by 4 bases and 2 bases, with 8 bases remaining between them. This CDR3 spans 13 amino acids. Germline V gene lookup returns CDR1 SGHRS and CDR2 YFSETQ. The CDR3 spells CASSARDTDTQYF. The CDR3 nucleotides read TGCGCCAGCAGCGCCCGGGACACAGATACGCAGTATTTT.

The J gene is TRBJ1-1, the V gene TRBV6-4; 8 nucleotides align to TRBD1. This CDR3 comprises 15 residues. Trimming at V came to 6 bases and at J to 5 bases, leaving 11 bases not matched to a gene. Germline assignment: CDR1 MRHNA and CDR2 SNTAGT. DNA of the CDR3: TGTGCCAGCAGACCAAGTGCAGGGGGCCTTACTGAAGCTTTCTTT. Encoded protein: CASRPSAGGLTEAFF.

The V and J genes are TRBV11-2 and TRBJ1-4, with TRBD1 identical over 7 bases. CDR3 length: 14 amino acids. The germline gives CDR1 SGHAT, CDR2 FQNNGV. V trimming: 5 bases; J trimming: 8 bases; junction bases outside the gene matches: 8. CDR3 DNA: TGTGCCAGCAGCAAAGGGGGCGAGGGGGAAAAACTGTTTTTT. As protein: CASSKGGEGEKLFF.

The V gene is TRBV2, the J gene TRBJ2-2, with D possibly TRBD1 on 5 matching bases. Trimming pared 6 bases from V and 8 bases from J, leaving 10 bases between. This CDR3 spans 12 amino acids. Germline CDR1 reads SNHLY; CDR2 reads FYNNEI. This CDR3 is CASRVDRGELFF. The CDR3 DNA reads TGTGCCAGCAGAGTTGACAGAGGGGAGCTGTTTTTT.

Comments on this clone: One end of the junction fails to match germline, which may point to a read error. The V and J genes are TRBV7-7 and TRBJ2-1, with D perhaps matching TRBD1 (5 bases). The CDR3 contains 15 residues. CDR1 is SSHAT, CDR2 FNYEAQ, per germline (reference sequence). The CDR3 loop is CASSPVQGINNEQFF. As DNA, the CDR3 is TGTGCTAGCAGCCCCGTCCAGGGTATTAACAATGAGCAGTTCTTC. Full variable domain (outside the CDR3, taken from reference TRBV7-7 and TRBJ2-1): GAGVSQSPRYKVTKRGQDVTLRCDPISSHATLYWYQQALGQGPEFLTYFNYEAQPDKSGLPSDRFSAERPEGSISTLTIQRTEQRDSAMYRCASSPVQGINNEQFFGPGTRLTVL.

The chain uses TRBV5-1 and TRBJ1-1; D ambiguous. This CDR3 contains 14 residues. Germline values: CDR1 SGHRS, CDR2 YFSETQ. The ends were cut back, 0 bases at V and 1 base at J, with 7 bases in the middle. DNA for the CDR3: TGCGCCAGCAGCTTGGACATTGCGAACACTGAAGCTTTCTTT. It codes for CASSLDIANTEAFF.

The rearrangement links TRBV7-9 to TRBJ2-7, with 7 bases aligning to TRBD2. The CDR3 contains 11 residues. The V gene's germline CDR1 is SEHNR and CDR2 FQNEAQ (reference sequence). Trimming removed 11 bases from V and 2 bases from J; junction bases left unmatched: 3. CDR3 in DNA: TGTGCCGTCAGCGGGGCCTACGAGCAGTACTTC. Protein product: CAVSGAYEQYF.